The rows below give T cell receptor beta chains drawn from one sample of a study of healthy donors' naive CD4 and CD8 T cells. TCRdb independently ran MiXCR on the reads; one entry per CDR3 protein. Seen here are roughly 200,000 distinct CDR3 sequences, over 60% observed once, and the top ten hold roughly 2.3%. Sequencing was done on a sample of naive CD4+ and CD8+ T cells sorted from blood, pooled from several donors. All receptors come from a pool of human donors in good health; the sample pools cells from several healthy donors. Both conserved end residues are part of each CDR3. A D gene is named only where the DNA matches it firmly. Size is stated for part of the rows, as once, few or many counts, or as a class when the clone is expanded.

>TRBV29-1|-|TRBD1|TRBJ2-2
TGCAGCGCCCTCCGACAGGGGGATTACACCGGGGAGCTGTTTTTT
CSALRQGDYTGELFF
>TRBV5-1|-|-|TRBJ2-7
TGCGCCAGCAGGAAGGACGTGCTCAACGAGCAGTACTTC
CASRKDVLNEQYF
>TRBV2|-|-|TRBJ2-7
TGTGCCAGCAGTGACAAAGTGGTCTACGAGCAGTACTTC
CASSDKVVYEQYF
>TRBV29-1|-|-|TRBJ2-3
TGCAGCTCCCGACAGTTAGATACGCAGTATTTT
CSSRQLDTQYF
>TRBV19|-|-|TRBJ1-1
TGTGCCAGTCAGGGGTCCACTGAAGCTTTCTTT
CASQGSTEAFF
>TRBV10-3|-|TRBD1|TRBJ2-7
TGTGCCATCAGTGGAGCCCGGGACAGCGAGCAGTACTTC
CAISGARDSEQYF
>TRBV29-1|-|TRBD1|TRBJ2-5
TGCAGCGTTAGGGACAGGGAAAGGAACCAAGAGACCCAGTACTTC
CSVRDRERNQETQYF
>TRBV6-5|few|TRBD1|TRBJ1-6
TGTGCCAGCAGAAGCCGGGACAGGTTGCTAACGGGTTCACCCCTCCACTTT
CASRSRDRLLTGSPLHF
>TRBV12-3/TRBV12-4|-|-|TRBJ2-5
TGTGCCAGCAGTTACCTGGGGAGCCAAGAGACCCAGTACTTC
CASSYLGSQETQYF
>TRBV6-5|-|TRBD2|TRBJ2-5
TGTGCCAGCAGGAGACTAGCGGGAGGGCAAGAGACCCAGTACTTC
CASRRLAGGQETQYF
>TRBV29-1|few|-|TRBJ1-1
TGCAGCGTTGTCGGACGGATGAACACTGAAGCTTTCTTT
CSVVGRMNTEAFF
>TRBV19|-|TRBD1|TRBJ1-1
TGTGCCAGTAGGCTAGGGACAGTAGGGAACACTGAAGCTTTCTTT
CASRLGTVGNTEAFF
>TRBV18|-|-|TRBJ1-2
TGTGCCAGCTCACTCAGACTGGGGGCCGGTAACTATGGCTACACCTTC
CASSLRLGAGNYGYTF
>TRBV5-1|-|TRBD1|TRBJ2-7
TGCGCCAGCAGCTGGAGGACAGGAGCCTACGAGCAGTACTTC
CASSWRTGAYEQYF
>TRBV5-1|-|TRBD1|TRBJ1-1
TGCGCCAGCAGTTACGCCGGGACAGCCAACACTGAAGCTTTCTTT
CASSYAGTANTEAFF
>TRBV12-3/TRBV12-4|-|TRBD1|TRBJ2-7
TGTGCCAGCAGCCCAGGACAGGGCTTTTCCTACGAGCAGTACTTC
CASSPGQGFSYEQYF
>TRBV20-1|once|-|TRBJ2-5
TGCAGTGCTAGAGCCGCTGTGCGGCAAGAGACCCAGTACTTC
CSARAAVRQETQYF
>TRBV27|-|-|TRBJ2-1
TGTGCCAGCAGTTTAAGGGGCTACAATGAGCAGTTCTTC
CASSLRGYNEQFF
>TRBV5-1|-|-|TRBJ1-2
TGCGCCAGCAGCTTGGATTTTGGGGGCTACACCTTC
CASSLDFGGYTF
>TRBV29-1|few|TRBD1|TRBJ2-7
TGCAGCGTGCGGACAGGAGGACCCTACGAGCAGTACTTC
CSVRTGGPYEQYF
>TRBV29-1|-|-|TRBJ2-3
TGCAGCGTGGATGGACAGTTTAGCACAGATACGCAGTATTTT
CSVDGQFSTDTQYF
>TRBV20-1|-|-|TRBJ2-6
TGCAGTGCTAGGGTCGGGGCGCCCCCAGGGGCCAACGTCCTGACTTTC
CSARVGAPPGANVLTF
>TRBV4-3|-|TRBD2|TRBJ2-7
TGCGCCAGCAGCCAAGATTCGACTAGCGACTACGAGCAGTACTTC
CASSQDSTSDYEQYF
>TRBV30|few|-|TRBJ1-1
TGTGCCTGGACAGATACGAACACTGAAGCTTTCTTT
CAWTDTNTEAFF
>TRBV19|-|-|TRBJ2-2
TGTGCCAGTAGTCGAAAGGGGCACACCGGGGAGCTGTTTTTT
CASSRKGHTGELFF
>TRBV29-1|-|-|TRBJ1-2
TGCAGCGTTGAATTATGGGGTGGGGACTATGGCTACACCTTC
CSVELWGGDYGYTF
>TRBV19|-|-|TRBJ1-2
TGTGCCAGTAGTAAGGGTGAGAGTAACTATGGCTACACCTTC
CASSKGESNYGYTF
>TRBV14|-|TRBD2|TRBJ2-1
TGTGCCAGCTGCCGAGCTAGCGGGCAGACATCTGAGCAGTTCTTC
CASCRASGQTSEQFF
>TRBV5-5|-|-|TRBJ1-5
TGTGCCAGCAGCTTGGAAGAAGTCCAGCCCCAGCATTTT
CASSLEEVQPQHF
>TRBV29-1|-|-|TRBJ1-1
TGCAGCGTTGAAGATGGGTCAGGGCGCCCTGAAGCTTTCTTT
CSVEDGSGRPEAFF
>TRBV18|-|-|TRBJ1-2
TGTGCCAGCTCACCAGGGGAAATGAAGTATGGCTACACCTTC
CASSPGEMKYGYTF
>TRBV10-3|-|-|TRBJ1-1
TGTGCCATCAGCCGACCAGATAACACTGAAGCTTTCTTT
CAISRPDNTEAFF
>TRBV6-5|few|-|TRBJ2-3
TGTGCCAGCAGAACCGGGACCGCAACAGATACGCAGTATTTT
CASRTGTATDTQYF
>TRBV29-1|-|-|TRBJ2-7
TGCAGCGTTCATAGGACAGCGCCACCCTACGAGCAGTACTTC
CSVHRTAPPYEQYF
>TRBV5-1|few|TRBD1|TRBJ1-4
TGCGCCAGCAGCTTGACAGGGGGAAATGAAAAACTGTTTTTT
CASSLTGGNEKLFF